The 30 T cell receptor beta chains in this list originate from one sample, sequenced in a study of cytomegalovirus exposure and HLA in healthy donors. PCR involved 60 Vbeta and 13 Jbeta primers. TCRdb's copy holds only in-frame clones and misses some; the assay was immunoSEQ multiplex PCR. Among about 100,000 clones listed, about 80% were seen once. The sample consisted of PBMCs. The receptor source for this set is a man aged 35 to 55 in good health and CMV-seronegative.

CDR3 amino acids: CASSRDRVIGNQPQHF. The CDR3 DNA is TGTGCCAGCAGCAGAGACAGGGTAATTGGCAATCAGCCCCAGCATTTT. The chain uses TRBV27 and TRBJ1-5, with 7 positions matching TRBD1. The CDR3 extends over 16 amino acids. CDR1 and CDR2 from the germline V gene are MNHEY and SMNVEV (reference sequence). V shed 6 bases and J 2 bases; nucleotides not matched to a gene: 10.

The chain carries TRBV5-1 and TRBJ1-2; D uncertain. The length of the CDR3 is 13 residues. Germline loops: CDR1 SGHRS, CDR2 YFSETQ. The V and J ends lost 4 bases and 7 bases respectively, with 14 bases between them. CDR3 sequence: CASSRITVGGYTF. The CDR3 DNA sequence: TGCGCCAGCAGCCGAATTACGGTTGGTGGCTACACCTTC.

A few counts support this clone. The CDR3 nucleotides read TGTGCCAGCACCCAGGGGGAGCGGGGGTTTAATACGCAGTATTTT. Translating gives CASTQGERGFNTQYF. J is TRBJ2-3 and V is TRBV6-5; TRBD2 is a possible D gene (8 bases). Germline assignment: CDR1 MNHEY and CDR2 SVGAGI. This CDR3 is built from 15 residues. Trimming removed 7 bases at V and 7 bases at J, with 21 bases between.

The chain joins TRBV6-5 to TRBJ1-2, with 10 nucleotides matching TRBD1. Germline CDR1 MNHEY, CDR2 SVGAGI. After removal of 6 bases from V and 5 bases from J, the junction contained 9 bases not matched to a gene. The CDR3 loop spans 15 amino acids. This CDR3 is CASSPRDRGWYGYTF. The CDR3 DNA reads TGTGCCAGCAGCCCCCGGGACAGGGGTTGGTATGGCTACACCTTC.

V gene TRBV28 combines with J gene TRBJ2-3; no firm D call. The V gene lost 5 bases and the J gene lost 6 bases, with 9 bases spanning the gap. Germline V CDR1 and CDR2: MDHEN, SYDVKM. The CDR3 covers 12 residues. The DNA for the CDR3 is TGTGCCAGCAGTCCCTACCTTGATACGCAGTATTTT. Translated, it gives CASSPYLDTQYF.

The rearrangement links TRBV4-1 to TRBJ1-2, with D hard to call. V lost 1 base to trimming and J lost 5 bases, with 11 bases between them. CDR1 and CDR2 (germline): MGHRA, YSYEKL. This CDR3 is 14 amino acids long. CDR3 nucleotide sequence: TGCGCCAGCAGCCAAGCATCGAAAGCTTATGGCTACACCTTC. Translating gives CASSQASKAYGYTF.

This rearrangement joins TRBV28 to TRBJ2-2, with TRBD2 matching over 7 bases. The length of the CDR3 is 16 residues. Germline CDR1 and CDR2: MDHEN and SYDVKM. The V gene end was trimmed by 7 bases and the J gene end by 4 bases; junction bases not matched to a gene: 12. The CDR3 sequence is CASILSVGGSTGELFF. For the CDR3, the DNA is TGTGCCAGCATCCTAAGTGTCGGGGGGAGCACCGGGGAGCTGTTTTTT.

V gene TRBV12-2 combines with J gene TRBJ2-7; the DNA was not compared with TRBD2, the D call given in the table. TRBV12-2 is recorded as a pseudogene. The CDR3 length is 15 residues. CDR3 protein: CASRLIGSPGYEQYV. Here the CDR3 DNA reads TGTGCAAGTCGCCTCATTGGGTCCCCCGGGTACGAGCAGTACGTC.

This chain links TRBV14 with TRBJ2-2; 7 bases fit TRBD2. V was clipped by 4 bases and J by 6 bases; unmatched bases: 8. CDR1 SGHDN and CDR2 FVKESK come from the germline V gene. The CDR3 consists of 15 residues. CDR3 amino acids: CASSPYVGGAGELFF. In DNA, the CDR3 is TGTGCCAGCAGCCCCTACGTGGGGGGGGCCGGGGAGCTGTTTTTT.

The CDR3 DNA sequence: TGTGCCAGCAGCTTAACCAGGGGAGAGACCCAGTACTTC. Translation: CASSLTRGETQYF. The chain couples TRBV7-3 to TRBJ2-5; TRBD1 might be the D (6 bases). From germline, CDR1 is SGHTA and CDR2 FQGTGA. The CDR3 contains 13 residues. Trimming left V 0 bases short and J 4 bases short, with 6 bases between.

CDR3 amino acids: CASSLWTGAMNTEAFF. The CDR3, as DNA: TGTGCCAGCAGCCTATGGACAGGGGCTATGAACACTGAAGCTTTCTTT. The chain combines TRBV5-6 with TRBJ1-1; TRBD1 aligns across 9 bases. Germline trimming cut 4 bases from V and 0 bases from J; bases unmatched to any gene: 7. This CDR3 contains 16 residues. Germline CDR1 and CDR2: SGHDT and YYEEEE.

The chain is built from TRBV18 and TRBJ2-7, with D maybe TRBD1 (6 bases). The CDR3 has 14 amino acids. Germline CDR1 and CDR2: KGHSH and LQKENI. V was clipped by 3 bases and J by 0 bases, with 9 bases between them. CDR3 sequence reads: CASSPQDSSYEQYF. In DNA, the CDR3 is TGTGCCAGCTCACCGCAGGACAGCTCCTACGAGCAGTACTTC.

V and J are TRBV27 and TRBJ1-6, with D possibly matching TRBD1 (6 bases). The CDR3 length is 14 residues. V was cut by 5 bases and J by 15 bases, with 20 bases left in between. Per germline, CDR1 MNHEY and CDR2 SMNVEV (reference sequence). The CDR3 sequence is CASSNRDGWDILHF. Written as DNA, the CDR3 is TGTGCCAGCAGTAACCGGGACGGATGGGACATCCTCCACTTT.

There are a few counts of this clone. This chain connects TRBV6-5 to TRBJ1-2; no clear D gene. This CDR3 region has 15 residues. The V end lost 4 bases, the J end lost 8 bases, and 20 bases lay between the germline ends. The germline CDR1 and CDR2 sequences are MNHEY and SVGAGI. CDR3 DNA: TGTGCCAGCAGTTCGGTATCGGTGCCAAGCCGAGGCTACACCTTC. It is translated as CASSSVSVPSRGYTF.

The chain uses TRBV5-1 and TRBJ2-2; tentatively, D is TRBD1 (5 bases). Trimming stripped 4 bases from V and 1 base from J, with 8 bases between. The V gene's germline CDR1 is SGHRS and CDR2 YFSETQ. The CDR3 is made up of 14 amino acids. CDR3 nucleotides: TGCGCCAGCAGCGTGCAGGGGAACACCGGGGAGCTGTTTTTT. It is translated as CASSVQGNTGELFF.

The V call is TRBV7-2, the J call TRBJ2-3; a possible D gene is TRBD2 (5 bases). The CDR3 is 15 residues long. From germline, CDR1 is SGHTA and CDR2 FQGNSA. V was trimmed by 0 bases and J by 6 bases, leaving 13 bases between them. The CDR3 loop is CASSLAGLKSDTQYF. The CDR3 nucleotides are TGTGCCAGCAGCTTAGCCGGACTGAAGTCGGATACGCAGTATTTT.

This chain links TRBV4-3 with TRBJ1-5; no clear D. The V gene lost 1 base and the J gene lost 5 bases, with 6 bases spanning the gap. The CDR3 has 13 amino acids. CDR1 LGHNA and CDR2 YSLEER come from the germline V gene. Written as DNA, the CDR3 is TGCGCCAGCAGCCAAGGTCTGTATCAGCCCCAGCATTTT. Amino acid sequence: CASSQGLYQPQHF.

The V call is TRBV19, the J call TRBJ2-7; 7 nucleotides match TRBD1. V was pared by 4 bases and J by 0 bases, with 3 bases of the junction left unmatched. Germline loops: CDR1 LNHDA, CDR2 SQIVND (reference sequence). The CDR3 consists of 14 residues. The CDR3 here is CASSKGQSSYEQYF. The DNA for the CDR3 is TGTGCCAGTAGTAAGGGACAGAGCTCCTACGAGCAGTACTTC. Complete variable domain (other parts from reference TRBV19 and TRBJ2-7): DGGITQSPKYLFRKEGQNVTLSCEQNLNHDAMYWYRQDPGQGLRLIYYSQIVNDFQKGDIAEGYSVSREKKESFPLTVTSAQKNPTAFYLCASSKGQSSYEQYFGPGTRLTVT.

The chain links TRBV5-1 to TRBJ2-3, with TRBD2 as a possible D gene (6 bases). Trimming stripped 4 bases from V and 4 bases from J, with 13 bases between. Per germline, CDR1 SGHRS and CDR2 YFSETQ. This CDR3 comprises 14 residues. The CDR3 DNA follows: TGCGCCAGCAGCCGCCGACTAGAGGCAGATACGCAGTATTTT. Its protein is CASSRRLEADTQYF.

The J gene is TRBJ2-7, the V gene TRBV11-1; D is uncertain. The V end was cut by 4 bases, the J end by 2 bases, with 12 bases between. Germline lookup yields CDR1 SGHAT and CDR2 FQDESV (reference sequence). This CDR3 has 14 residues. The CDR3 nucleotides are TGTGCCAGCAGCTCCCCGACTGTAACCTACGAGCAGTACTTC. Translating gives CASSSPTVTYEQYF.

This chain joins TRBV12-5 and TRBJ2-5; 15 nucleotides match TRBD2. V shed 7 bases and J 2 bases; nucleotides not matched to a gene: 11. Germline-derived CDR1 and CDR2 are LGHNT and FRNRAP. This CDR3 has 18 residues. As DNA, the CDR3 is TGTGCTAGTGCCCGGACTAGCGGGGGGGCCCCCTTGCAAGAGACCCAGTACTTC. It translates to CASARTSGGAPLQETQYF.

The chain recombines TRBV19 with TRBJ1-1; TRBD1 aligns across 8 bases. V was pared by 4 bases and J by 0 bases, with 4 bases of the junction left unmatched. CDR3 length equals 15 residues. The germline CDR1 and CDR2 sequences are LNHDA and SQIVND (reference sequence). The CDR3 loop is CASSTKTGVNTEAFF. The CDR3 nucleotides read TGTGCCAGTAGTACCAAGACAGGGGTGAACACTGAAGCTTTCTTT.

The chain links TRBV4-2 to TRBJ1-2; no definite D call. Trimming took off 1 base at V and 3 bases at J, with 15 bases between the two ends. Germline CDR1 reads LGHNA; CDR2 reads YNFKEQ. The CDR3 contains 16 residues. The CDR3 is CASSQVGGYWDYGYTF. Here the CDR3 DNA reads TGTGCCAGCAGCCAAGTTGGCGGTTACTGGGACTATGGCTACACCTTC.

The V gene is TRBV5-5, the J gene TRBJ1-1; maybe TRBD1 (5 bases). This CDR3 spans 18 amino acids. The germline gives CDR1 SGHKS, CDR2 YYEKEE (reference sequence). V lost 0 bases and J 0 bases, leaving 18 bases between the germline ends. The CDR3 DNA is TGTGCCAGCAGCTTGGCATTCGTGGGGGGTCCCATGAACACTGAAGCTTTCTTT. It encodes CASSLAFVGGPMNTEAFF. Complete variable domain (other parts from reference TRBV5-5 and TRBJ1-1): DAGVTQSPTHLIKTRGQQVTLRCSPISGHKSVSWYQQVLGQGPQFIFQYYEKEERGRGNFPDRFSARQFPNYSSELNVNALLLGDSALYLCASSLAFVGGPMNTEAFFGQGTRLTVV.

The chain has TRBV7-9 and TRBJ1-5; TRBD1 agrees at 9 bases. The trim removed 2 bases at V and 4 bases at J, leaving 3 bases unmatched. CDR1 is SEHNR and CDR2 is FQNEAQ in the germline V gene (reference sequence). The CDR3 runs to 15 residues. The DNA for the CDR3 is TGTGCCAGCAGCTTAATGGGACAGGGTAATCAGCCCCAGCATTTT. Its protein is CASSLMGQGNQPQHF. The full variable domain, completed using reference TRBV7-9 and TRBJ1-5, is DTGVSQNPRHKITKRGQNVTFRCDPISEHNRLYWYRQTLGQGPEFLTYFQNEAQLEKSRLLSDRFSAERPKGSFSTLEIQRTEQGDSAMYLCASSLMGQGNQPQHFGDGTRLSIL.

This clone was recorded a few times. The genes are TRBV10-2 and TRBJ2-1; 8 bases agree with TRBD1. Trimming at V came to 3 bases and at J to 6 bases, leaving 4 bases not matched to a gene. Germline V gene lookup returns CDR1 WSHSY and CDR2 SAAADI. The CDR3 runs to 14 residues. CDR3 sequence reads: CASSEDRGGNEQFF. DNA of the CDR3: TGCGCCAGCAGTGAAGACAGGGGTGGCAATGAGCAGTTCTTC.

This rearrangement joins TRBV5-1 to TRBJ2-6; 10 bases are a match to TRBD1. The length of the CDR3 is 18 residues. Germline V CDR1 and CDR2: SGHRS, YFSETQ. V dropped 3 bases and J dropped 1; count of bases not matched to a gene: 7. The CDR3 DNA is TGCGCCAGCAGCTCTGCGCCGGGACAGGGGTCTGGGGCCAACGTCCTGACTTTC. Translation gives CASSSAPGQGSGANVLTF.

Points on this clone: The germline gene is not matched at one end of the junction; a read error may be the cause. The rearrangement joins TRBV7-9 to TRBJ1-6; D is ambiguous. The CDR3 consists of 12 residues. CDR1 SEHNR and CDR2 FQNEAQ come from the germline V gene (reference sequence). The CDR3 coding sequence is TGTTCCAGCAGCCAACCGGGATCACCCCTCCACTTT. It specifies CSSSQPGSPLHF.

The rearrangement uses TRBV29-1 and TRBJ1-1; D is uncertain. V lost 6 bases and J lost 8, with 10 bases in between. There are 10 residues in the CDR3. Per the germline V gene, CDR1 is SQVTM and CDR2 is ANQGSEA. The DNA for the CDR3 is TGCAGCGTGTCGAGGCAGGAAGCTTTCTTT. Translation gives CSVSRQEAFF.

The chain combines TRBV19 with TRBJ2-2; no clear D gene. Per germline, CDR1 LNHDA and CDR2 SQIVND (reference sequence). The CDR3 runs to 11 residues. Between the trimmed V and J ends, which lost 7 bases and 4 bases, there was a span of 4 bases. CDR3 amino acids: CASTFTGELFF. The CDR3 coding sequence is TGTGCCAGTACCTTCACCGGGGAGCTGTTTTTT.